The entry that follows covers one T cell receptor beta chain sequence. The data derive from a study of shared clonotypes between healthy human individuals. The CDR3 is 17 amino acids. Germline V gene data show CDR1 as MNHEY and CDR2 as SMNVEV (reference sequence). Trimming shortened V by 6 bases and J by 2 bases, and 23 bases separated the two germline ends. Profiling relied on immunoSEQ multiplex PCR, and the TCRdb table lists in-frame clones only, not all of them. The sample comprises about 2.4 million clones, 80% to 95% of which are singletons, and 0.36% rests with the top ten. This sequence originates from a man aged 18 to 29 in good health. Some clones in this sample may be carry-over from other donors' samples. The chain carries TRBV27 and TRBJ2-7; D not certain. Sequencing was carried out using naive CD4+ T cells from PBMCs. Subset defined: CD45RA+ positively selected. The CDR3 sequence is CASRKAVGLMLPYEQYF. The CDR3 DNA reads TGTGCCAGCAGAAAGGCGGTAGGCCTCATGCTCCCCTACGAGCAGTACTTC.